The 30 T cell receptor beta chains given below trace back to one sample, sequenced in a study of blood T cells in healthy people across ages (dated by TCRdb to 2014 to 2015). Libraries were constructed by 5' RACE. Sequencing took place on an Illumina HiSeq 2500. A second PCR of roughly 7 to 12 cycles was run with a J-beta primer mix and a sample-barcoded 5' primer. In TCRdb, the public reads were trimmed at Q25 with fastp and aligned with MiXCR, with productive beta chains retained. Each CDR3 protein appears once, grouped with its most common genes and DNA. This sample holds hundreds of thousands of distinct CDR3 sequences; 58% were observed only once. The top ten clonotypes cover 20% to 25% of the sample. Sequenced input: blood. The source is a man aged 25-45 years in good health.

The V call is TRBV10-3, the J call TRBJ2-3; D is uncertain. CDR1 ENHRY and CDR2 SYGVKD come from the germline V gene. CDR3 length equals 15 residues. Deletions cut 3 bases from V and 0 bases from J, with 10 bases between. The CDR3 nucleotides read TGTGCCATCAGTGACCCCGGAAGCAGCACAGATACGCAGTATTTT. It yields the protein CAISDPGSSTDTQYF.

This clonotype has a handful of counts. The chain recombines TRBV29-1 with TRBJ1-2, with a possible D match to TRBD1 (6 bases). The germline V and J ends were trimmed by 8 bases and 3 bases, with 13 bases remaining between them. CDR1 and CDR2 (germline): SQVTM, ANQGSEA. The CDR3 extends over 12 amino acids. The DNA for the CDR3 is TGCAGCACGCTTTACAGGGACTATGGCTACACCTTC. It yields the protein CSTLYRDYGYTF.

The rearrangement links TRBV20-1 to TRBJ1-5, with a possible D match to TRBD1 (6 bases). Germline lookup yields CDR1 DFQATT and CDR2 SNEGSKA (reference sequence). V lost 5 bases and J lost 2, with 19 bases in between. CDR3 length: 16 amino acids. The CDR3 DNA sequence: TGCAGTGCTCCCCAGGGGTGGCAGGGAGGCAATCAGCCCCAGCATTTT. This translates into CSAPQGWQGGNQPQHF.

In this sample, this clonotype turned up many times. The rearrangement uses TRBV28 and TRBJ1-6; 7 bases are shared with TRBD1. The junction had 6 bases not matched to a gene; V was cut back by 5 bases and J by 8 bases. This CDR3 has 14 residues. CDR1 and CDR2 from the germline V gene are MDHEN and SYDVKM. CDR3 sequence: CASSPGQMYSPLHF. DNA for the CDR3: TGTGCCAGCAGTCCGGGACAGATGTATTCACCCCTCCACTTT.

This clonotype came up a few times. DNA of the CDR3: TGTGCCAGCAGCGAGGGTGCGAGGAGCTCCTACGAGCAGTACTTC. Amino acids: CASSEGARSSYEQYF. The V gene is TRBV7-9, the J gene TRBJ2-7; D is perhaps TRBD2 (5 bases). The V end lost 5 bases, the J end lost 0 bases, and 14 bases lay between the germline ends. Germline V lookup: CDR1 SEHNR, CDR2 FQNEAQ (reference sequence). CDR3 length: 15 residues.

The V and J genes are TRBV20-1 and TRBJ2-1, with 11 bases fitting TRBD2. CDR1 is DFQATT and CDR2 is SNEGSKA in the germline V gene (reference sequence). The CDR3 has 15 residues. Trimming removed 2 bases from V and 10 bases from J; junction bases left unmatched: 10. The CDR3 here is CSARSLAGVGGEQFF. CDR3 DNA sequence: TGCAGTGCTAGATCACTAGCGGGAGTGGGGGGAGAGCAGTTCTTC.

V gene TRBV20-1 combines with J gene TRBJ1-5; no definite D call. Trimming pared 5 bases from V and 1 base from J, leaving 12 bases between. Germline CDR1 and CDR2: DFQATT and SNEGSKA (reference sequence). The CDR3 length is 14 residues. The CDR3 DNA is TGCAGTGCTTTTCTGGCGGGCAGCAATCAGCCCCAGCATTTT. This translates into CSAFLAGSNQPQHF.

This clonotype has a handful of counts. V and J are TRBV29-1 and TRBJ1-4; D is uncertain. This CDR3 comprises 13 residues. V gave up 0 bases and J gave up 7 bases, with 9 bases separating them. CDR1 and CDR2 from the germline V gene are SQVTM and ANQGSEA. Here the CDR3 reads CSVEDLPGEKLFF. The CDR3, as DNA: TGCAGCGTTGAAGATCTTCCGGGTGAAAAACTGTTTTTT.

This clonotype was seen a handful of times. The chain has TRBV29-1 and TRBJ2-1, with D perhaps matching TRBD2 (6 bases). The CDR3 covers 16 residues. Germline values: CDR1 SQVTM, CDR2 ANQGSEA. V was pared by 6 bases and J by 3 bases, with 21 bases between. The CDR3 DNA is TGCAGCGTAGAGACCCCCGGGACTTTTTACTACAATGAGCAGTTCTTC. Amino acids: CSVETPGTFYYNEQFF.

The chain is built from TRBV11-1 and TRBJ2-3, with no clear D. Trimming left V 5 bases short and J 6 bases short, with 15 bases between. The germline V gene has CDR1 SGHAT and CDR2 FQDESV (reference sequence). This CDR3 is built from 14 residues. The CDR3 DNA is TGTGCCAGCAGCCCACCCCCAAGTACGGATACGCAGTATTTT. It translates to CASSPPPSTDTQYF.

At least ten counts were recorded for this clonotype. This chain connects TRBV15 to TRBJ2-5; no firm D call. The germline gives CDR1 LNHNV, CDR2 YYDKDF (reference sequence). The ends were cut back, 4 bases at V and 7 bases at J, with 10 bases in the middle. The CDR3 is 12 amino acids. Here the CDR3 reads CATSMPVGTQYF. The CDR3 region has the DNA TGTGCCACCAGCATGCCCGTCGGGACCCAGTACTTC.

The chain uses TRBV7-3 and TRBJ2-1, with D maybe TRBD1 (7 bases). CDR3 size: 15 residues. Germline-derived CDR1 and CDR2 are SGHTA and FQGTGA. The V end was cut by 5 bases, the J end by 7 bases, with 18 bases between. The CDR3 here is CASSETRGLKNEQFF. DNA of the CDR3: TGTGCCAGCAGCGAGACTAGGGGGCTGAAAAATGAGCAGTTCTTC.

This clonotype was counted a single time. The rearrangement joins TRBV4-2 to TRBJ1-1; D is possibly TRBD1 (5 bases). V was shortened by 0 bases and J by 4 bases, with 15 bases between the two germline ends. This CDR3 contains 16 residues. CDR1 is LGHNA and CDR2 is YNFKEQ in the germline V gene. DNA of the CDR3: TGTGCCAGCAGCCAAGATTGGGGGGGTGTGGTCACTGAAGCTTTCTTT. This codes for CASSQDWGGVVTEAFF.

The rearrangement links TRBV2 to TRBJ2-5; tentative D call: TRBD2 (5 bases). V dropped 7 bases and J dropped 4 bases, with 19 bases sitting between them. Germline CDR1 reads SNHLY; CDR2 reads FYNNEI. This CDR3 spans 15 amino acids. The CDR3 loop is CASKSYAGWSETQYF. CDR3 DNA sequence: TGTGCCAGCAAGTCTTATGCGGGCTGGTCAGAGACCCAGTACTTC.

This clonotype was counted between two and nine times. The rearrangement joins TRBV18 to TRBJ2-7; 10 nucleotides agree with TRBD2. V trimming: 3 bases; J trimming: 6 bases; junction bases outside the gene matches: 5. CDR1 is KGHSH and CDR2 is LQKENI in the germline V gene. The CDR3 contains 14 residues. CDR3 sequence: CASSPGAGGPEQYF. DNA for the CDR3: TGTGCCAGCTCACCGGGAGCGGGAGGGCCCGAGCAGTACTTC.

CDR3 sequence reads: CASSLVGGTGRSYEQYF. The CDR3 nucleotides read TGTGCCAGCAGCTTAGTTGGAGGGACAGGGAGATCCTACGAGCAGTACTTC. This rearrangement joins TRBV7-8 to TRBJ2-4; 9 nucleotides agree with TRBD1. The J call may be mistaken, given a closer DNA end match to TRBJ2-7. This CDR3 is built from 17 residues. Germline CDR1 reads SGHVS; CDR2 reads FQNEAQ.

This clonotype was counted between two and nine times. The gene calls are TRBV7-8 and TRBJ2-5, with 10 nucleotides matching TRBD2. This CDR3 spans 16 amino acids. Unmatched junction bases numbered 9, after V lost 5 bases and J lost 3 bases. The germline gives CDR1 SGHVS, CDR2 FQNEAQ. DNA of the CDR3: TGTGCCAGCAGCCCCGCCGGGCTAGCGGGGGAAGAGACCCAGTACTTC. Translating it yields CASSPAGLAGEETQYF.

The chain uses TRBV20-1 and TRBJ2-7; TRBD1 matches 10 bases. CDR1 and CDR2 from the germline V gene are DFQATT and SNEGSKA (reference sequence). The V segment lost 6 bases and the J segment 1 base; nucleotides outside the gene matches: 9. This CDR3 spans 15 amino acids. The CDR3 nucleotides read TGCAGTGCCTGTTCGCCGGGACAGGGGTCCTACGAGCAGTACTTC. Translating gives CSACSPGQGSYEQYF.

V and J are TRBV7-9 and TRBJ2-7, with D uncertain. V lost 3 bases, J lost 2 bases, and 11 bases lay in between. Germline CDR1 is SEHNR and CDR2 is FQNEAQ (reference sequence). There are 14 residues in the CDR3. The CDR3 DNA follows: TGTGCCAGCAGCTTTGGGCACAGAGCCTACGAGCAGTACTTC. Translation: CASSFGHRAYEQYF.

There are a few counts of this clonotype. The rearrangement uses TRBV12-3 or TRBV12-4 and TRBJ2-1; D is perhaps TRBD1 or TRBD2 (5 bases each). Trimming removed 7 bases from V and 0 bases from J, with 10 bases in between. CDR3 size: 14 residues. The CDR3: CASNAGSSYNEQFF. The DNA of the CDR3 is TGTGCCAGCAACGCAGGGAGCTCCTACAATGAGCAGTTCTTC.

The J gene is TRBJ2-1, the V gene TRBV5-1; TRBD2 matches 14 bases. V lost 3 bases to trimming and J lost 8 bases; unmatched junction nucleotides: 10. The germline gives CDR1 SGHRS, CDR2 YFSETQ. The CDR3 runs 17 residues. The CDR3 nucleotides read TGCGCCAGCAGCTCAGGACTAGCGGGGGGCTTGTCAGATGAGCAGTTCTTC. Its protein is CASSSGLAGGLSDEQFF.

The CDR3 region has the DNA TGTGCCAGCAGCCCGCCCGGTAGCGTTTCCTACGAGCAGTACTTC. Its translation: CASSPPGSVSYEQYF. This chain connects TRBV14 to TRBJ2-7; D possibly corresponds to TRBD2 (5 bases). CDR3 length: 15 residues. V lost 4 bases, J lost 1 base, and 14 bases lay in between. The germline CDR1 and CDR2 sequences are SGHDN and FVKESK.

The chain uses TRBV7-9 and TRBJ1-6, with a weak D call TRBD1 (5 bases). The CDR3 covers 12 residues. V lost 8 bases and J 7 bases, leaving 9 bases between the germline ends. Germline V lookup: CDR1 SEHNR, CDR2 FQNEAQ (reference sequence). CDR3 sequence (DNA): TGTGCCAGCCAGACAGAAAATTCACCCCTCCACTTT. The encoded protein is CASQTENSPLHF.

The rearrangement links TRBV20-1 to TRBJ2-7, with TRBD2 as a possible D gene (5 bases). This CDR3 region has 15 residues. The V and J ends lost 8 bases and 2 bases respectively, with 22 bases between them. Germline lookup yields CDR1 DFQATT and CDR2 SNEGSKA (reference sequence). CDR3 bases: TGCAGTTCTCATTCCCCGGAGGCCCCTACCTACGAGCAGTACTTC. Its translation: CSSHSPEAPTYEQYF.

In DNA form, the CDR3 reads TGCGCCAGCAGCCAAGGGGAAAGGGGGGGCAGAGCTTTCTTT. Its translation is CASSQGERGGRAFF. The chain has TRBV4-1 and TRBJ1-1; a weak D match, TRBD1 (6 bases). CDR3 length equals 14 residues. The V gene's germline CDR1 is MGHRA and CDR2 YSYEKL. Trimming cost V 1 base and J 10 bases, with 16 bases left between them.

The V gene is TRBV20-1, the J gene TRBJ2-7; 7 bases fit TRBD1. Trimming took 2 bases from V and 6 from J; bases not matched to a gene: 10. From germline, CDR1 is DFQATT and CDR2 SNEGSKA (reference sequence). The CDR3 covers 14 residues. CDR3 residues: CSARKGGDGTEQYF. For the CDR3, the DNA is TGCAGTGCTAGAAAAGGGGGCGATGGAACCGAGCAGTACTTC.

The V gene is TRBV7-9, the J gene TRBJ2-6; 9 bases match TRBD1. The CDR3 has 16 residues. CDR1 and CDR2 from the germline V gene are SEHNR and FQNEAQ (reference sequence). The J segment lost 2 bases and the V segment lost 2 bases, leaving 1 base of the junction unmatched. Here the CDR3 DNA reads TGTGCCAGCAGCTTAACAGGGGGCGCTGGGGCCAACGTCCTGACTTTC. Translated: CASSLTGGAGANVLTF.

The chain links TRBV7-9 to TRBJ2-1; 15 bases are shared with TRBD2. Trimming removed 6 bases from V and 3 bases from J; junction bases left unmatched: 3. The germline V gene encodes CDR1 SEHNR and CDR2 FQNEAQ (reference sequence). CDR3 size: 16 residues. CDR3 loop: CASRPGLAGGYNEQFF. The DNA of the CDR3 is TGTGCCAGCAGGCCGGGACTAGCGGGGGGCTACAATGAGCAGTTCTTC.

The count of this clonotype is one. This sequence joins TRBV9 and TRBJ2-5; D might be TRBD1 (6 bases). This CDR3 contains 13 residues. The V and J ends lost 4 bases and 11 bases respectively, with 18 bases between them. CDR1 and CDR2 from the germline V gene are SGDLS and YYNGEE. This CDR3 reads CASSPPTGSGQYF. As DNA, the CDR3 is TGTGCCAGCAGCCCCCCGACAGGATCGGGGCAGTACTTC. Filled out from reference TRBV9 and TRBJ2-5, the complete variable domain reads DSGVTQTPKHLITATGQRVTLRCSPRSGDLSVYWYQQSLDQGLQFLIQYYNGEERAKGNILERFSAQQFPDLHSELNLSSLELGDSALYFCASSPPTGSGQYFGPGTRLLVL.

This clonotype was seen at least ten times. This chain uses TRBV7-9 with TRBJ2-7; possible D gene TRBD1, 5 bases. This CDR3 is 13 amino acids long. The V gene's germline CDR1 is SEHNR and CDR2 FQNEAQ (reference sequence). V dropped 5 bases and J dropped 0 bases, with 8 bases sitting between them. The CDR3 sequence is CASSTDSSYEQYF. DNA for the CDR3: TGTGCCAGCAGCACCGACAGCTCCTACGAGCAGTACTTC.